This TCR beta chain originates from a study of regulatory T cells in long-lasting Graves disease. General study findings and limits: Persistent disease favored TRBV28, TRBJ1-2 and TRBJ2-5.

To make TCR beta libraries, researchers used iRepertoire HTBI primers and Arm-PCR of CDR3 regions. TCRdb re-called the multiplex PCR reads with MiXCR, one entry per CDR3 protein. The sample has over 650,000 distinct CDR3 sequences; about 30% are singletons. The germline V and J ends were trimmed by 3 bases and 2 bases, with 16 bases remaining between them. The CDR3 contains 15 residues. Germline CDR1 DFQATT, CDR2 SNEGSKA (reference sequence). Indicated time point: persistent/refractory GD, antithyroid drugs over 5 years with positive TRAb. RNA isolated from PBMCs was used to make the TCR library. Per American Thyroid Association guidelines, Graves' disease was diagnosed. In this sample, this clonotype turned up a few times. As yet, its antigen is unknown.

The receptor comes from a female donor with Graves disease. V usage is TRBV20-1 and J usage is TRBJ2-5, with D perhaps being TRBD1 or TRBD2 (5 bases each). Sequenced here: peripheral blood mononuclear cells (PBMCs), sampled when the disease was refractory, from a patient treated with antithyroid drugs. CDR3 protein: CSASTQGTRQETQYF. The CDR3 DNA reads as TGCAGTGCTAGCACCCAAGGGACCCGGCAAGAGACCCAGTACTTC.